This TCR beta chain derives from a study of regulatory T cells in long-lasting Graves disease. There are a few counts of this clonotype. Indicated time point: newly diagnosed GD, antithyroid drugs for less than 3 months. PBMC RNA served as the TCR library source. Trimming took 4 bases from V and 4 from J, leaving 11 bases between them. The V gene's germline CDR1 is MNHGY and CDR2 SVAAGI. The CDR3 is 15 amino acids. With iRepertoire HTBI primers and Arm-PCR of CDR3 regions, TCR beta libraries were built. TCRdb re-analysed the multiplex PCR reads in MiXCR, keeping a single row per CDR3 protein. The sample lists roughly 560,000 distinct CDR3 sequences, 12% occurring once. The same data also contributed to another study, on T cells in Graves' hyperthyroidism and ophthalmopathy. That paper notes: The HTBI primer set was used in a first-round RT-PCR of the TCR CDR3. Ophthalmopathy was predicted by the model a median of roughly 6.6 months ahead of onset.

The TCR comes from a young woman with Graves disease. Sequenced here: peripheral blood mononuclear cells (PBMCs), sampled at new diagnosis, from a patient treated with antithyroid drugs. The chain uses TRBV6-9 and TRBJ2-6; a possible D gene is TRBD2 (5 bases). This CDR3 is CASSSGGPGANVLTF. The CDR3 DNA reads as TGTGCCAGCAGTTCGGGCGGGCCCGGGGCCAACGTCCTGACTTTC.